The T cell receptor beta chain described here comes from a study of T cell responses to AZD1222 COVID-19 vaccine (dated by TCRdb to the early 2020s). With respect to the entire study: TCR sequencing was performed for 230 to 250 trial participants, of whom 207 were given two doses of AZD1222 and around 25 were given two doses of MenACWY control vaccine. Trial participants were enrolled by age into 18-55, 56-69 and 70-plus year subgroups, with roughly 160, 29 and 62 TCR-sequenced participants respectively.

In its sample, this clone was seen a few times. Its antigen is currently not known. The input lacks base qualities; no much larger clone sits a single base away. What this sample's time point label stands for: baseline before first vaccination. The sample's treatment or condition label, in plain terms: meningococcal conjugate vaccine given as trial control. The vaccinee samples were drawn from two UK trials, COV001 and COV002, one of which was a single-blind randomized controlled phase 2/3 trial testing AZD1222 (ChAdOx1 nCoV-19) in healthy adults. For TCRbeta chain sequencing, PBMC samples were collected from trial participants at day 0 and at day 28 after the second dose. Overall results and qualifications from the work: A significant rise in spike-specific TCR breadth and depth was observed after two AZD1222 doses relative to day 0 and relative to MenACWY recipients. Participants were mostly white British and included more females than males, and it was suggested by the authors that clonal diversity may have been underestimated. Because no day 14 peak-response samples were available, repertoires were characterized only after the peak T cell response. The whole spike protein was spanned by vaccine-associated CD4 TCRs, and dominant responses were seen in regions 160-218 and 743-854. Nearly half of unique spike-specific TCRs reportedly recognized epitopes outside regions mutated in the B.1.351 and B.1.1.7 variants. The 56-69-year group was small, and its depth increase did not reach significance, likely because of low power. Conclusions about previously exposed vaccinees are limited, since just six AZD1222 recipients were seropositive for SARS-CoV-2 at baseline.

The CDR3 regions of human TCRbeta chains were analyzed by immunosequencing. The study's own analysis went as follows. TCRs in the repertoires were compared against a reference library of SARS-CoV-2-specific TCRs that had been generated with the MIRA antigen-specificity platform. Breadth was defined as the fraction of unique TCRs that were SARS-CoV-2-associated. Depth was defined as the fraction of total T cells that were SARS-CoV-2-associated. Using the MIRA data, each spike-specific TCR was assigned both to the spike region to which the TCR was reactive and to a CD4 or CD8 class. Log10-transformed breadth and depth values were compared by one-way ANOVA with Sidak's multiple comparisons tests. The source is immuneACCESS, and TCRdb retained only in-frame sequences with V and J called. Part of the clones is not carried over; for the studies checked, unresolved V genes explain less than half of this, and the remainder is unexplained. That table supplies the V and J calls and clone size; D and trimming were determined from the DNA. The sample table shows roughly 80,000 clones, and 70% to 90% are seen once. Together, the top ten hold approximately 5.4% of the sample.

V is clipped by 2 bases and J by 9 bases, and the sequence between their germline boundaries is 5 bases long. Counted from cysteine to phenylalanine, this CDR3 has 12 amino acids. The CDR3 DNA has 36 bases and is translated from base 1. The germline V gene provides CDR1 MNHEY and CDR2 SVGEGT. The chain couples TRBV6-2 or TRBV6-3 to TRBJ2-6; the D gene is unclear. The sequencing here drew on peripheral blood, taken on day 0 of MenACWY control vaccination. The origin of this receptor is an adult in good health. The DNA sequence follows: TGTGCCAGCAGTTACGACGGCAACGTCCTGACTTTC. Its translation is CASSYDGNVLTF.